Sequencing of this T cell receptor (beta chain) was carried out in a study of blood T cell repertoires in COVID-19. Study summary: Acute and convalescent COVID-19 specimens originated in the United States, Italy and Spain. PBMCs, B-cell-depleted T cells, or T cells were the source of the cDNA or gDNA that made up the material.

Original processing methods: Quantification of nucleated cells was approximated via reference gene primer amplification. Assay used: immunoSEQ multiplex PCR; TCRdb lists only in-frame clones, some missing. V and J calls and clone size are as listed in that table; D and trimming were resolved from the DNA. The table has fewer than 150,000 clones, 65% to 90% seen once. Per germline, CDR1 MNHEY and CDR2 SVGEGT. V lost 5 bases and J lost 8; bases outside the gene matches: 5. The CDR3 consists of 12 residues. This TCR was recovered from a man aged 50-59 years with acute or convalescent COVID-19. What was sequenced was peripheral blood. The J gene is TRBJ1-1, the V gene TRBV6-2 or TRBV6-3, with TRBD1 matching over 7 bases. The CDR3 DNA is TGTGCCAGCAGTCCAGACAGGGCCGAAGCTTTCTTT. Translated, it gives CASSPDRAEAFF.